Listed here are 10 T cell receptor beta chains from one sample, sequenced in a study of T cells after yellow fever vaccination. TCRdb redid the calling of the 5' RACE reads with MiXCR, one entry per CDR3 protein. The data hold roughly 310,000 distinct CDR3 sequences, with over 8% observed a single time. Sample: PBMCs, taken on the day of the first yellow fever vaccination. Receptor source: a man aged 18 to 29 who received the YFV17D yellow fever vaccine.

The V gene is TRBV6-2 or TRBV6-3, the J gene TRBJ2-3, with 7 bases identical to TRBD2. The CDR3 runs 15 residues. Germline CDR1 is MNHEY and CDR2 is SVGEGT. V trimming: 6 bases; J trimming: 2 bases; junction bases outside the gene matches: 8. The CDR3 loop reads CASRSPSGYTDTQYF. CDR3 bases: TGTGCCAGCAGATCCCCTAGCGGTTACACAGATACGCAGTATTTT.

The genes are TRBV4-1 and TRBJ1-3; no firm D call. The CDR3 sequence is 22 residues long. V was clipped by 0 bases and J by 0 bases, with 27 bases between them. Germline-derived CDR1 and CDR2 are MGHRA and YSYEKL. CDR3 protein: CASSQDPRNRGRTLDSGNTIYF. CDR3 nucleotide sequence: TGCGCCAGCAGCCAAGATCCGAGAAATAGAGGACGGACCCTAGACTCTGGAAACACCATATATTTT.

This clonotype has only a few counts. The rearrangement links TRBV4-1 to TRBJ2-7; tentatively, D is TRBD2 (5 bases). Trimming took 2 bases from V and 2 from J, leaving 10 bases between them. The V gene's germline CDR1 is MGHRA and CDR2 YSYEKL. This CDR3 is 14 amino acids long. CDR3 region: CASSQTPGTYEQYF. The CDR3 nucleotides are TGCGCCAGCAGCCAAACTCCGGGAACCTACGAGCAGTACTTC.

The chain combines TRBV7-9 with TRBJ2-3, with 11 bases identical to TRBD2. The junction had 10 bases not matched to a gene; V was cut back by 5 bases and J by 3 bases. CDR3 length: 17 residues. From germline, CDR1 is SEHNR and CDR2 FQNEAQ (reference sequence). CDR3 nucleotides: TGTGCCAGCAGCGAATCCCTGACTAGCGGGGTAACAGATACGCAGTATTTT. Translation: CASSESLTSGVTDTQYF.

The rearrangement links TRBV5-1 to TRBJ2-5; D is unclear. V was cut by 0 bases and J by 5 bases, with 8 bases left in between. CDR1 and CDR2 from the germline V gene are SGHRS and YFSETQ. The CDR3 length is 13 residues. The CDR3 region is CASSLDSRETQYF. CDR3 in DNA: TGCGCCAGCAGCTTGGATAGCAGGGAGACCCAGTACTTC.

This clonotype was recorded at least ten times. The chain employs TRBV3-1 and TRBJ1-5; 8 positions agree with TRBD1. This CDR3 is 15 amino acids long. Germline V gives CDR1 LGHDT, CDR2 YNNKEL (reference sequence). The junction had 2 bases not matched to a gene; V was cut back by 4 bases and J by 0 bases. CDR3 nucleotides: TGTGCCAGCAGCCCCGGGACAGGTAGCAATCAGCCCCAGCATTTT. Translated: CASSPGTGSNQPQHF.

The V and J genes are TRBV6-2 or TRBV6-3 and TRBJ1-5, with TRBD1 matching 7 bases. The CDR3 has 14 amino acids. Germline V gene lookup returns CDR1 MNHEY and CDR2 SVGEGT. The junction had 9 bases not matched to a gene; V was cut back by 6 bases and J by 7 bases. CDR3 DNA: TGTGCCAGCAGCTCCGGACAGGTTGGGCAGCCCCAGCATTTT. It is translated as CASSSGQVGQPQHF.

The rearrangement uses TRBV7-6 and TRBJ2-3; 9 positions agree with TRBD1. V lost 5 bases, J lost 0 bases, and 6 bases stayed unmatched. Germline lookup yields CDR1 SGHVS and CDR2 FNYEAQ. The CDR3 has 16 amino acids. The CDR3 here is CASSMGGTGSTDTQYF. The CDR3 DNA sequence: TGTGCCAGCAGCATGGGGGGGACAGGGAGCACAGATACGCAGTATTTT.

The V call is TRBV12-3 or TRBV12-4, the J call TRBJ2-3; tentatively, D is TRBD2 (6 bases). The CDR3 runs 15 residues. The V end was cut by 3 bases, the J end by 3 bases, with 13 bases between. The CDR3 region is CASSFLGGLTDTQYF. DNA of the CDR3: TGTGCCAGCAGTTTTCTGGGAGGTTTGACAGATACGCAGTATTTT.

The DNA of the CDR3 is TGCGCCAGCAGCCAATCGGGGACTTACGAGCAGTACTTC. This codes for CASSQSGTYEQYF. The chain uses TRBV4-1 and TRBJ2-7; perhaps TRBD2 as D (6 bases). V lost 2 bases and J lost 4, with 9 bases in between. CDR1 is MGHRA, CDR2 YSYEKL, per germline. The CDR3 has 13 residues.